A selection of T cell receptor beta chains follows, all from one sample in a study of response to subunit inactivated influenza vaccine. Via MiXCR, TCRdb re-called the RT-PCR reads, giving one row per CDR3 protein. The sample contains some 480,000 distinct CDR3 sequences, approximately 11% of which appear only once. Material: PBMCs from blood, obtained roughly 6 weeks after vaccination. The source is a man aged 50-59 years who received an inactivated influenza vaccine. CDR3s include the opening cysteine and the closing phenylalanine or tryptophan. A D gene is named only where the DNA matches it firmly. The size field is filled for only some rows; it gives once, few, many or a size class.

cdr3_nt cdr3_aa clone_size v_call d_call j_call
TGCGCCAGCAGCTTACAGGGGGAACGCACAGATACGCAGTATTTT CASSLQGERTDTQYF few TRBV5-1 TRBD1 TRBJ2-3
TGCAGTGCTAGAGACTGGGACTGTACTCCCGCTACGCAGTATTTT CSARDWDCTPATQYF NA TRBV20-1 NA TRBJ2-3
TGTGCCAGCAATCCTTGGAGACGGGCCCAGTACTTC CASNPWRRAQYF few TRBV12-3/TRBV12-4 NA TRBJ2-5
TGCGCCAGCAGACCCGGGACAGGTCCCTCCTACGAGCAGTACTTC CASRPGTGPSYEQYF NA TRBV5-1 TRBD1 TRBJ2-7
TGTGCCAGCAGCCCCCCGGGTCCGGGGGCAGATACGCAGTATTTT CASSPPGPGADTQYF NA TRBV11-3 NA TRBJ2-3
TGTGCCAGCAGCTTAACTAGCGGGAGTGTTGCGGTGCAGTTCTTC CASSLTSGSVAVQFF NA TRBV5-6 TRBD2 TRBJ2-1
TGTGCCACCGGGCCGGGACAGGGGGCGCGACAGCCCCAGCATTTT CATGPGQGARQPQHF few TRBV19 TRBD1 TRBJ1-5
TGCAGTGCTCCCCTAGGGGGTCGGGATCAGCCCCAGCATTTT CSAPLGGRDQPQHF NA TRBV20-1 NA TRBJ1-5
TGCGCCAGCACCCCGGAGGCCACCTTGAACACTGAAGCTTTCTTT CASTPEATLNTEAFF NA TRBV5-1 NA TRBJ1-1
TGTGCCAGCAGTTTAGCGCCGGGGGGGACAGATACGCAGTATTTT CASSLAPGGTDTQYF many TRBV12-3/TRBV12-4 TRBD2 TRBJ2-3
TGTGCCAGCAGTTACCGCAGCCCGACAGGTCCTGACGTCCTGACTTTC CASSYRSPTGPDVLTF NA TRBV6-5 NA TRBJ2-6
TGTGCCAGCAGCTTGCGTTTTGTAGAATCGCAGTATTTT CASSLRFVESQYF many TRBV5-5 NA TRBJ2-3
TGTGCCAGCAGACTAGGATGGGGGGGGAGCAATGAGCAGTTCTTC CASRLGWGGSNEQFF many TRBV12-3/TRBV12-4 TRBD2 TRBJ2-1
TGTGCCAGCAGCTTAGTATTGAAGGGGGCGTTGGAGACCCAGTACTTC CASSLVLKGALETQYF many TRBV7-2 TRBD1 TRBJ2-5
TGTGCCAGCAGTCCTAGACTAGCAGATACGCAGTATTTT CASSPRLADTQYF few TRBV12-3/TRBV12-4 NA TRBJ2-3
TGTGCCAGCTCCCCCATGGGGGGGACGAGAGGAAACACCATATATTTT CASSPMGGTRGNTIYF many TRBV18 NA TRBJ1-3
TGTGCCAGCAGCCCACAGGGATCTGGGCAGCCCCAGCATTTT CASSPQGSGQPQHF few TRBV12-3/TRBV12-4 NA TRBJ1-5
TGCAGCGCTGGGCGGGGGCAAGAGACCCAGTACTTC CSAGRGQETQYF many TRBV29-1 TRBD2 TRBJ2-5
TGTGCCAGCTCGCCCAGACAGGGTGGCGTGAACACTGAAGCTTTCTTT CASSPRQGGVNTEAFF NA TRBV18 TRBD1 TRBJ1-1
TGTGCCAGCAGCCAGCTTAGCGGGGGGATCGAGCAGTACTTC CASSQLSGGIEQYF NA TRBV3-1 TRBD2 TRBJ2-7
TGTGCCACCAGTGATCCCCGGACACTCACAGATACGCAGTATTTT CATSDPRTLTDTQYF NA TRBV24-1 NA TRBJ2-3
TGCAGCGTTGCCCGGGACAGGGTGAATGGCTACACCTTC CSVARDRVNGYTF NA TRBV29-1 TRBD1 TRBJ1-2
TGCAGTGCTGGCTCCATTCAGTCAGGAAACACCATATATTTT CSAGSIQSGNTIYF many TRBV20-1 NA TRBJ1-3
TGCGCCAGCAGCCAAGGGGATAGGCGGGAAGCTTTCTTT CASSQGDRREAFF NA TRBV4-3 NA TRBJ1-1
TGTGCCAGCAGCAGTACTAACAATGAGCAGTTCTTC CASSSTNNEQFF NA TRBV7-8 NA TRBJ2-1
TGTGCCAGCAGTGGGACACGGAGCAATTCACCCCTCCACTTT CASSGTRSNSPLHF few TRBV6-1 NA TRBJ1-6
TGTGCCAGCAGCTGGGGACAACGGCAGGGACCTTACGAGCAGTACTTC CASSWGQRQGPYEQYF few TRBV7-8 NA TRBJ2-7
TGTGCCAGCAGCTTCCGACTAGCGGGAGTCACAGATACGCAGTATTTT CASSFRLAGVTDTQYF NA TRBV7-9 TRBD2 TRBJ2-3